The present TCR beta chain was sequenced within a study of cytotoxic CD8 clonotypes in ibrutinib-treated CLL. The overall study: Treatment had run for a median around eleven months, range 6 to 36, when response samples were taken.

A word on this clone: Its antigen remains unknown.

Measured with immunoSEQ multiplex PCR; TCRdb has only the in-frame clones, and not every one. This sample has more than 85,000 clones; around 77% occur once, and the top ten carry roughly 25%. The length of the CDR3 is 12 residues. The ends lost 5 bases at V and 6 bases at J; junction bases unmatched: 2. Per germline, CDR1 MGHRA and CDR2 YSYEKL. Study results and caveats: Clonality went up at the time of ibrutinib response, stayed stable in sustained remission, and later dropped back toward its baseline level at progression. Higher circulating CD8+ T-cell counts strongly accompanied higher baseline clonality, above age-matched healthy donors.

The TCR was taken from a human donor with chronic lymphocytic leukemia. The sample in question was PBMCs, obtained after 24 months of ibrutinib treatment. This chain uses TRBV4-1 with TRBJ2-7; 9 bases agree with TRBD2. CDR3 sequence: CASSTLAGEQYF. The CDR3 region has the DNA TGCGCCAGCAGCACACTAGCGGGCGAGCAGTACTTC.